These 29 T cell receptor beta chains came from one sample sequenced in a study of T cells in Graves' hyperthyroidism and ophthalmopathy. What was amplified from RNA transcripts were TCR beta CDR3 regions. The primer set for the first-round RT-PCR of the TCR CDR3 was HTBI. TCRdb recomputed calls from the multiplex PCR reads with MiXCR, one row per CDR3 protein. This table has some 740,000 distinct CDR3 sequences, 14% appearing once. Sequenced input: blood. These receptors came from a woman aged 18-35 years with Graves' hyperthyroidism.

This clonotype was seen more than once but under ten times. The V call is TRBV4-3, the J call TRBJ2-5, with 10 bases matching TRBD2. This CDR3 comprises 16 residues. Trimming took 0 bases from V and 4 from J; bases not matched to a gene: 5. CDR1 LGHNA and CDR2 YSLEER come from the germline V gene. The CDR3 coding sequence is TGCGCCAGCAGCCAAGATAGGTCTAGCGGGAGAGAGACCCAGTACTTC. Its protein product is CASSQDRSSGRETQYF.

This clonotype was seen a handful of times. The rearrangement links TRBV30 to TRBJ2-3, with a weak D call TRBD2 (5 bases). The CDR3 loop spans 15 amino acids. Germline V gives CDR1 GTSNPN, CDR2 SVGIG (reference sequence). Trimming took 2 bases from V and 2 from J, leaving 14 bases between them. CDR3 region: CAWSTWTEATDTQYF. The CDR3 nucleotides read TGTGCCTGGAGTACCTGGACGGAGGCCACAGATACGCAGTATTTT. Full variable domain (rest looked up from reference TRBV30 and TRBJ2-3): SQTIHQWPATLVQPVGSPLSLECTVEGTSNPNLYWYRQAAGRGLQLLFYSVGIGQISSEVPQNLSASRPQDRQFILSSKKLLLSDSGFYLCAWSTWTEATDTQYFGPGTRLTVL.

This clonotype has at least ten counts. The gene calls are TRBV28 and TRBJ2-1, with D possibly being TRBD2 (7 bases). Trimming shortened V by 5 bases and J by 9 bases, and 23 bases separated the two germline ends. Germline CDR1 and CDR2: MDHEN and SYDVKM. This CDR3 is built from 16 residues. The CDR3 sequence is CASSPPGGPRISEQFF. CDR3 nucleotide sequence: TGTGCCAGCAGTCCCCCCGGGGGGCCGCGGATAAGTGAGCAGTTCTTC.

This clonotype was seen repeatedly, ten times or more. The chain has TRBV3-1 and TRBJ2-7; D gene unclear. The CDR3 consists of 14 residues. Trimming removed 1 base at V and 5 bases at J, with 12 bases between. The V gene's germline CDR1 is LGHDT and CDR2 YNNKEL (reference sequence). DNA of the CDR3: TGTGCCAGCAGCCAAGTTCAAGGGCTCAACGAGCAGTACTTC. Protein sequence: CASSQVQGLNEQYF.

This clonotype was detected many times. The chain uses TRBV29-1 and TRBJ2-1; a weak D match, TRBD1 (6 bases). V gave up 6 bases and J gave up 6 bases, with 12 bases separating them. This CDR3 spans 12 amino acids. Germline loops: CDR1 SQVTM, CDR2 ANQGSEA. The CDR3 loop reads CSVGAHRNEQFF. For the CDR3, the DNA is TGCAGCGTGGGGGCCCACCGCAATGAGCAGTTCTTC.

The table lists this clonotype with many counts. V is TRBV28 and J is TRBJ2-4; D perhaps matches TRBD2 (6 bases). With 6 bases removed from V and 12 bases from J, the gap between germline ends came to 21 bases. Per the germline V gene, CDR1 is MDHEN and CDR2 is SYDVKM. This CDR3 contains 14 residues. CDR3 nucleotides: TGTGCCAGCAGCAACCTTCTGACTAGAGCGACTCAGTACTTC. This sequence encodes CASSNLLTRATQYF.

This clonotype was observed many times. This chain links TRBV2 with TRBJ1-2; 7 bases line up with TRBD1. CDR3 length: 14 residues. Trimming at V came to 6 bases and at J to 7 bases, leaving 11 bases not matched to a gene. Per germline, CDR1 SNHLY and CDR2 FYNNEI. DNA of the CDR3: TGTGCCAGCAGAGCCGCAAGGGGGCGGGGTGGCTACACCTTC. Translation gives CASRAARGRGGYTF.

Only a few counts were recorded for this clonotype. The chain joins TRBV6-1 to TRBJ1-5, with a possible D match to TRBD1 (5 bases). The CDR3 loop spans 23 amino acids. Trimming removed 8 bases from V and 3 bases from J, with 41 bases in between. Germline loops: CDR1 MNHNS, CDR2 SASEGT. CDR3 nucleotides: TGTGCCAGCGGGGGACCTGTGAACAGCCCTGGGGGATGGGACCCCGGCTTCAATCAGCCCCAGCATTTT. Translation: CASGGPVNSPGGWDPGFNQPQHF.

This clonotype was seen only a few times. The V call is TRBV25-1, the J call TRBJ1-4, with D hard to call. The CDR3 contains 19 residues. Per germline, CDR1 MGHDK and CDR2 SYGVNS. Trimming cost V 7 bases and J 2 bases, with 26 bases left between them. For the CDR3, the DNA is TGTGCCAGCACCCCCGGCAGAGGCCACAAGTGGATGACTAATGAAAAACTGTTTTTT. Residues: CASTPGRGHKWMTNEKLFF.

This clonotype has ten or more counts. The chain uses TRBV7-9 and TRBJ1-2, with 9 nucleotides matching TRBD1. V lost 5 bases and J lost 3; bases outside the gene matches: 7. This CDR3 comprises 15 residues. Germline CDR1 is SEHNR and CDR2 is FQNEAQ (reference sequence). CDR3 sequence (DNA): TGTGCCAGCAGCGTCCCCGGGACAGGGCACTATGGCTACACCTTC. This encodes CASSVPGTGHYGYTF.

This clonotype was counted between two and nine times. The V and J genes are TRBV6-5 and TRBJ2-1, with 7 nucleotides matching TRBD2. Germline V CDR1 and CDR2: MNHEY, SVGAGI. V trimming: 0 bases; J trimming: 8 bases; junction bases outside the gene matches: 10. There are 16 residues in the CDR3. DNA for the CDR3: TGTGCCAGCAGTTACTCTTCTAGCGGCTTACACCATGAGCAGTTCTTC. Protein sequence: CASSYSSSGLHHEQFF.

A single count supports this clonotype. A much larger clone lies one base from this, so it may be a read error. This rearrangement joins TRBV12-3 or TRBV12-4 to TRBJ2-7; TRBD1 aligns across 11 bases. This CDR3 contains 16 residues. The ends lost 4 bases at V and 2 bases at J; junction bases unmatched: 7. CDR3 in amino acids: CASSYQVGQGAYEQYF. The CDR3, as DNA: TGTGCCAGCAGTTATCAGGTGGGACAGGGGGCCTACGAGCAGTACTTC.

The chain recombines TRBV7-3 with TRBJ2-1, with D uncertain. V shed 4 bases and J shed 2 bases, with 9 bases lying between them. CDR1 SGHTA and CDR2 FQGTGA come from the germline V gene. This CDR3 has 14 amino acids. The CDR3 bases are TGTGCCAGCAGCTGGGTCCATACCTACAATGAGCAGTTCTTC. Protein sequence: CASSWVHTYNEQFF. Full variable domain (remainder filled in from reference TRBV7-3 and TRBJ2-1): GAGVSQTPSNKVTEKGKYVELRCDPISGHTALYWYRQSLGQGPEFLIYFQGTGAADDSGLPNDRFFAVRPEGSVSTLKIQRTERGDSAVYLCASSWVHTYNEQFFGPGTRLTVL.

In its sample, this clonotype was seen a few times. The chain has TRBV30 and TRBJ2-1; D is uncertain. Germline values: CDR1 GTSNPN, CDR2 SVGIG (reference sequence). The CDR3 has 15 residues. The germline V and J ends were trimmed by 4 bases and 9 bases, with 22 bases remaining between them. CDR3 coding DNA: TGTGCCTGGACTCTACCTTCACCCTTAACTGGTGAGCAGTTCTTC. Its protein is CAWTLPSPLTGEQFF.

The rearrangement uses TRBV10-3 and TRBJ2-7; a possible D gene is TRBD2 (5 bases). The DNA end favors TRBJ2-1, so the J call may be wrong. The CDR3 has 13 residues. The germline V gene encodes CDR1 ENHRY and CDR2 SYGVKD. The DNA for the CDR3 is TGTGCCATCAGTGAGGCGGGTTCCTACGAGCAGTTCTTC. It yields the protein CAISEAGSYEQFF.

The chain recombines TRBV4-1 with TRBJ2-2; D is unresolved. V lost 0 bases to trimming and J lost 3 bases, with 8 bases between them. CDR1 is MGHRA, CDR2 YSYEKL, per germline. CDR3 length equals 15 residues. The CDR3, as DNA: TGCGCCAGCAGCCAAGACTCCCCTTACACCGGGGAGCTGTTTTTT. Translation gives CASSQDSPYTGELFF.

This clonotype was seen at least ten times. The chain employs TRBV18 and TRBJ2-7; 7 nucleotides agree with TRBD1. V dropped 6 bases and J dropped 2; count of bases not matched to a gene: 10. The CDR3 loop spans 15 amino acids. The germline V gene has CDR1 KGHSH and CDR2 LQKENI. As DNA, the CDR3 is TGTGCCAGCTCCCTTGGAGCCGGGACAGCCTACGAGCAGTACTTC. It specifies CASSLGAGTAYEQYF.

In its sample, this clonotype was seen many times. CDR3 sequence reads: CASSFPGADTQYF. In nucleotides, the CDR3 is TGTGCCAGCAGCTTTCCCGGTGCAGATACGCAGTATTTT. The chain is built from TRBV7-2 and TRBJ2-3; D gene uncertain. The V end was cut by 3 bases, the J end by 4 bases, with 8 bases between. This CDR3 is built from 13 residues. CDR1 SGHTA and CDR2 FQGNSA come from the germline V gene.

The table lists this clonotype with a few counts. A read error is possible here, since a much larger clone lies one base away. This chain joins TRBV2 and TRBJ2-5; no reliable D call. The CDR3 covers 15 residues. The germline gives CDR1 SNHLY, CDR2 FYNNEI. V lost 5 bases and J lost 4, with 17 bases in between. Here the CDR3 reads CASSPPVAIGETQYF. DNA for the CDR3: TGTGCCAGCAGTCCCCCGGTGGCAATAGGAGAGACCCAGTACTTC.

This clonotype was recorded many times. This chain uses TRBV6-5 with TRBJ2-1; TRBD2 matches at 11 bases. The CDR3 contains 15 residues. Germline CDR1 reads MNHEY; CDR2 reads SVGAGI. Trimming took 2 bases from V and 7 from J; bases not matched to a gene: 4. CDR3 sequence reads: CASSYGRLAGNEQFF. In nucleotides, the CDR3 is TGTGCCAGCAGTTACGGGCGACTAGCGGGAAATGAGCAGTTCTTC.

The chain links TRBV28 to TRBJ2-1; TRBD2 matches at 12 bases. V shed 4 bases, J shed 8 bases, and the junction held 6 bases outside the gene matches. Germline loops: CDR1 MDHEN, CDR2 SYDVKM. CDR3 length: 15 residues. The CDR3: CASSSSGRGYDEQFF. CDR3 bases: TGTGCCAGCAGTTCTAGCGGGAGGGGATACGATGAGCAGTTCTTC.

There are many counts of this clonotype. The chain couples TRBV30 to TRBJ1-2; D is unclear. Trimming shortened V by 0 bases and J by 5 bases, and 16 bases separated the two germline ends. Germline V gene data show CDR1 as GTSNPN and CDR2 as SVGIG (reference sequence). CDR3 length equals 15 residues. CDR3 amino acids: CAWSVKGKNSYGYTF. For the CDR3, the DNA is TGTGCCTGGAGTGTAAAGGGAAAGAACTCGTATGGCTACACCTTC. Based on the CDR3 plus reference TRBV30 and TRBJ1-2, the full variable domain is SQTIHQWPATLVQPVGSPLSLECTVEGTSNPNLYWYRQAAGRGLQLLFYSVGIGQISSEVPQNLSASRPQDRQFILSSKKLLLSDSGFYLCAWSVKGKNSYGYTFGSGTRLTVV.

The rearrangement uses TRBV25-1 and TRBJ2-2, with TRBD2 matching 13 bases. Germline lookup yields CDR1 MGHDK and CDR2 SYGVNS. The CDR3 totals 15 residues. With 7 bases clipped from V and 7 bases from J, the junction kept 6 bases outside the gene matches. The CDR3 DNA is TGTGCCAGCAAGGGGACTAGCGGGACTGGCGGGGAGCTGTTTTTT. Residues: CASKGTSGTGGELFF.

This clonotype was picked up many times. V and J are TRBV27 and TRBJ1-1; TRBD1 aligns across 10 bases. The CDR3 totals 14 residues. The ends lost 5 bases at V and 3 bases at J; junction bases unmatched: 3. From germline, CDR1 is MNHEY and CDR2 SMNVEV (reference sequence). CDR3 DNA sequence: TGTGCCAGCAGTCCAGGGACAGGGGACACTGAAGCTTTCTTT. This encodes CASSPGTGDTEAFF.

This clonotype was counted at least ten times. The chain employs TRBV20-1 and TRBJ2-7; D ambiguous. The CDR3 is made up of 13 amino acids. CDR1 is DFQATT, CDR2 SNEGSKA, per germline (reference sequence). V gave up 3 bases and J gave up 4 bases, with 13 bases separating them. The CDR3 coding sequence is TGCAGTGCTAGGGGCAGGAACTTTTACGAGCAGTACTTC. It specifies CSARGRNFYEQYF.

This clonotype was found many times. The chain employs TRBV7-2 and TRBJ1-1; D perhaps matches TRBD1 (5 bases). The CDR3 has 14 amino acids. Trimming shortened V by 2 bases and J by 3 bases, and 10 bases separated the two germline ends. Germline CDR1 reads SGHTA; CDR2 reads FQGNSA. As DNA, the CDR3 is TGTGCCAGCAGCTTACAGGGAGGCGACACTGAAGCTTTCTTT. Translation gives CASSLQGGDTEAFF.

The rearrangement links TRBV7-9 to TRBJ2-2, with D unresolved. This CDR3 is built from 15 residues. Germline V gene data show CDR1 as SEHNR and CDR2 as FQNEAQ (reference sequence). Trimming took 4 bases from V and 5 from J, leaving 14 bases between them. The CDR3 DNA reads as TGTGCCAGCAGCTCCAGCGAAGGGCGGACCGGGGAGCTGTTTTTT. As protein: CASSSSEGRTGELFF.

The chain couples TRBV7-3 to TRBJ2-1, with 9 bases fitting TRBD2. V trimming: 8 bases; J trimming: 9 bases; junction bases outside the gene matches: 8. Germline lookup yields CDR1 SGHTA and CDR2 FQGTGA. The length of the CDR3 is 13 residues. CDR3 DNA: TGTGCCAGCTCAGCGGGAGGCAACGGTGAGCAGTTCTTC. Encoded protein: CASSAGGNGEQFF.

This clonotype has more than one count but fewer than ten. The J gene is TRBJ2-1, the V gene TRBV20-1; possibly TRBD1 for D (5 bases). The CDR3 spans 13 residues. The germline CDR1 and CDR2 sequences are DFQATT and SNEGSKA (reference sequence). Between the trimmed V and J ends, which lost 3 bases and 5 bases, there was a span of 11 bases. The CDR3 here is CSASRASDNEQFF. The CDR3 nucleotides read TGCAGTGCTAGCAGGGCGTCTGACAATGAGCAGTTCTTC.